This TCR beta chain was identified during a study of shared clonotypes between healthy human individuals. The wider study: Per donor, CD8 memory used one plate, CD8 naive used two, CD4 memory used three and CD4 naive used three.

Per germline, CDR1 WSHSY and CDR2 SAAADI. Between the trimmed V and J ends, which lost 4 bases and 9 bases, there was a span of 19 bases. This CDR3 has 14 amino acids. Concerning this clone: Its antigen is as yet unknown.

Sequenced by immunoSEQ multiplex PCR; TCRdb stores in-frame clones only, minus some. Of roughly 2.2 million clones detected, roughly 93% appear once; the ten largest clones hold under 0.45%. Findings and limits, study-wide: Sorted-subset sequencing, rarefaction showed, was incomplete despite large depth.

Sequences were obtained from naive CD4+ T cells from PBMCs. Subset defined: CD45RA+ positively selected. The chain recombines TRBV10-2 with TRBJ2-7; D not resolved. The receptor's source is a man younger than 35 in good health. Some clones in this sample may be carry-over from other donors' samples. CDR3 in DNA: TGCGCCAGCAGTGTCCCAGCTACCCGGGTCGCGCAGTACTTC. Residues: CASSVPATRVAQYF.